Presented here are 18 T cell receptor beta chains from one specimen sequenced in a study of blood T cell repertoires in COVID-19. Here immunoSEQ multiplex PCR was the method, and the copy in TCRdb shows in-frame clones only, minus some. The sample shows about 350,000 clones, about 90% of them seen only once. Sequenced: PBMCs or T cells enriched from blood (not recorded which). The receptors shown here come from a woman in her 30s who had recovered from COVID-19.

This sequence joins TRBV2 and TRBJ2-7, with 9 nucleotides matching TRBD1. The CDR3 consists of 15 residues. V lost 7 bases and J lost 2; bases outside the gene matches: 9. The V gene's germline CDR1 is SNHLY and CDR2 FYNNEI. The CDR3 nucleotides are TGTGCCAGCAATAGTATGGGACAGGGCACCTACGAGCAGTACTTC. Translating gives CASNSMGQGTYEQYF.

This clone was detected once. This specimen includes other DNA sequences encoding the same CDR3. V and J are TRBV30 and TRBJ1-4; D is unclear. Trimming removed 0 bases at V and 5 bases at J, with 10 bases between. The CDR3 extends over 14 amino acids. Germline CDR1 GTSNPN, CDR2 SVGIG (reference sequence). The CDR3 nucleotides are TGTGCCTGGAGTGTACGAGGATTGAATGAAAAACTGTTTTTT. Translated: CAWSVRGLNEKLFF.

The chain couples TRBV7-8 to TRBJ2-5; 14 bases map to TRBD2. This CDR3 contains 16 residues. In germline, CDR1 is SGHVS, CDR2 FQNEAQ. Losses at the gene ends were 5 bases for V and 6 bases for J; bases not matched to a gene: 8. CDR3 DNA: TGTGCCAGCAGCGCGCGCGGGACTAGCGGGGGCCAGACCCAGTACTTC. It is translated as CASSARGTSGGQTQYF.

The chain uses TRBV5-5 and TRBJ1-2, with TRBD1 as a possible D gene (5 bases). This CDR3 region has 20 residues. V was cut by 1 base and J by 3 bases, with 28 bases left in between. Per the germline V gene, CDR1 is SGHKS and CDR2 is YYEKEE (reference sequence). The CDR3 nucleotides read TGTGCCAGCAGCTTGTCGTGGGGGAGGGCTAGACGGAGAAACGACTATGGCTACACCTTC. Translating gives CASSLSWGRARRRNDYGYTF.

This clone has more than one count but fewer than ten. The rearrangement links TRBV5-6 to TRBJ2-7; D uncertain. CDR3 length: 12 residues. V lost 4 bases, J lost 1 base, and 6 bases lay in between. Germline CDR1 and CDR2: SGHDT and YYEEEE. The CDR3 region is CASSVQSYEQYF. The CDR3 bases are TGTGCCAGCAGCGTACAGTCCTACGAGCAGTACTTC.

The rearrangement joins TRBV30 to TRBJ1-2, with 8 positions matching TRBD1. Germline lookup yields CDR1 GTSNPN and CDR2 SVGIG (reference sequence). This CDR3 is 15 amino acids long. The junction had 8 bases not matched to a gene; V was cut back by 0 bases and J by 5 bases. In nucleotides, the CDR3 is TGTGCCTGGAGTGTACCAACAGGGGGGCTTTATGGCTACACCTTC. Translation gives CAWSVPTGGLYGYTF.

The CDR3 is CASTPGGGFALHF. The CDR3 coding sequence is TGTGCCAGCACCCCGGGGGGGGGTTTCGCCCTCCACTTT. The V and J genes are TRBV12-3 or TRBV12-4 and TRBJ1-6, with D possibly TRBD1 on 5 matching bases. The V end lost 7 bases, the J end lost 14 bases, and 18 bases lay between the germline ends. This CDR3 is built from 13 residues.

The chain is built from TRBV28 and TRBJ1-4; D unresolved. The germline gives CDR1 MDHEN, CDR2 SYDVKM. This CDR3 is built from 16 residues. V shed 5 bases and J shed 2 bases, with 15 bases lying between them. The CDR3 spells CASSLQLTGTNEKLFF. The CDR3 DNA sequence: TGTGCCAGCAGTCTACAGTTAACCGGCACTAATGAAAAACTGTTTTTT.

V usage is TRBV5-1 and J usage is TRBJ2-3; TRBD1 might be the D (5 bases). This CDR3 spans 13 amino acids. Per germline, CDR1 SGHRS and CDR2 YFSETQ. V dropped 4 bases and J dropped 5 bases, with 11 bases sitting between them. CDR3 in DNA: TGCGCCAGCAGCCTCAGGGTTCGAGATACGCAGTATTTT. Translating it yields CASSLRVRDTQYF. Full variable domain (remainder filled in from reference TRBV5-1 and TRBJ2-3): KAGVTQTPRYLIKTRGQQVTLSCSPISGHRSVSWYQQTPGQGLQFLFEYFSETQRNKGNFPGRFSGRQFSNSRSEMNVSTLELGDSALYLCASSLRVRDTQYFGPGTRLTVL.

The chain couples TRBV6-5 to TRBJ2-2; TRBD1 might be the D (6 bases). CDR1 is MNHEY and CDR2 is SVGAGI in the germline V gene. The CDR3 totals 14 residues. Trimming removed 6 bases from V and 4 bases from J, with 12 bases in between. As DNA, the CDR3 is TGTGCCAGCAGCTTAACGGACAGCACCGGGGAGCTGTTTTTT. It codes for CASSLTDSTGELFF.

This sequence joins TRBV7-2 and TRBJ1-5; D not certain. Trimming stripped 3 bases from V and 4 bases from J, with 10 bases between. The CDR3 runs to 14 residues. Germline values: CDR1 SGHTA, CDR2 FQGNSA. DNA of the CDR3: TGTGCCAGCAGCTTGCAGGCTGCTAATCAGCCCCAGCATTTT. Protein sequence: CASSLQAANQPQHF.

The chain joins TRBV19 to TRBJ2-1, with 10 bases matching TRBD2. With 4 bases clipped from V and 5 bases from J, the junction kept 5 bases outside the gene matches. Germline V gene data show CDR1 as LNHDA and CDR2 as SQIVND (reference sequence). The CDR3 sequence is 15 residues long. The CDR3 nucleotides read TGTGCCAGTAGTACAAGGACTAGCGGTGACAATGAGCAGTTCTTC. The encoded protein is CASSTRTSGDNEQFF.

The chain employs TRBV10-3 and TRBJ1-6; 9 bases are a match to TRBD1. The germline V gene encodes CDR1 ENHRY and CDR2 SYGVKD. V shed 4 bases and J 4 bases; nucleotides not matched to a gene: 2. The CDR3 is made up of 15 amino acids. The CDR3 sequence: CAISGGQGYNSPLHF. In nucleotides, the CDR3 is TGTGCCATCAGTGGGGGACAGGGTTATAATTCACCCCTCCACTTT.

The chain combines TRBV7-2 with TRBJ2-3, with D perhaps matching TRBD2 (6 bases). V lost 3 bases to trimming and J lost 1 base, with 14 bases between them. This CDR3 comprises 16 residues. Per germline, CDR1 SGHTA and CDR2 FQGNSA. CDR3 loop: CASSFGGRGRTDTQYF. In nucleotides, the CDR3 is TGTGCCAGCAGCTTTGGAGGGCGGGGTCGCACAGATACGCAGTATTTT.

As regards this clone: Different DNA sequences within this sample yield the same CDR3. This chain connects TRBV27 to TRBJ1-2; maybe TRBD1 (5 bases). V dropped 3 bases and J dropped 4 bases, with 12 bases sitting between them. The germline CDR1 and CDR2 sequences are MNHEY and SMNVEV (reference sequence). This CDR3 is 14 amino acids long. The CDR3 sequence is CASSLGGQPYGYTF. The CDR3 DNA reads TGTGCCAGCAGTTTGGGAGGACAACCCTATGGCTACACCTTC.

On this clone itself: The sample carries other DNA sequences with the same CDR3. The chain combines TRBV3-1 (or the pseudogene TRBV3-2) with TRBJ1-6; tentatively, D is TRBD1 (6 bases). V shed 3 bases and J shed 7 bases, with 13 bases lying between them. Germline V CDR1 and CDR2: LGHDT, YNNKEL (reference sequence). The CDR3 length is 15 residues. In DNA, the CDR3 is TGTGCCAGCAGCCAGGAGACAGGTGGAAATTCACCCCTCCACTTT. It is translated as CASSQETGGNSPLHF.

This clone was seen only a few times. This sequence joins TRBV7-2 and TRBJ1-1; a possible D gene is TRBD1 (5 bases). V lost 1 base to trimming and J lost 1 base, with 7 bases between them. The CDR3 totals 14 residues. Germline-derived CDR1 and CDR2 are SGHTA and FQGNSA. The CDR3 DNA sequence: TGTGCCAGCAGCTTAGGGGACTCGAACACTGAAGCTTTCTTT. Amino acids: CASSLGDSNTEAFF.

The V and J genes are TRBV19 and TRBJ1-1; 8 positions agree with TRBD1. The CDR3 runs to 16 residues. The V gene's germline CDR1 is LNHDA and CDR2 SQIVND (reference sequence). Losses at the gene ends were 6 bases for V and 0 bases for J; bases not matched to a gene: 9. The DNA for the CDR3 is TGTGCCAGTAGACCAAGACAGGGGACTATGAACACTGAAGCTTTCTTT. It specifies CASRPRQGTMNTEAFF.